These 2 T cell receptor beta chains came from one sample sequenced in a study of T cells in Graves' hyperthyroidism and ophthalmopathy. Amplified regions were TCR beta CDR3 sequences from RNA transcripts. Carried out on the TCR CDR3, a first-round RT-PCR used the HTBI primer set. TCRdb re-analysed the multiplex PCR reads in MiXCR, keeping a single row per CDR3 protein. The sample holds under 350,000 distinct CDR3 sequences; more than 15% are singletons and the top ten take approximately 60%. Sequencing was carried out using blood. The receptors come from a woman aged 55-69 years with Graves' ophthalmopathy.

The J gene is TRBJ2-5, the V gene TRBV29-1, with D possibly matching TRBD2 (7 bases). V was pared by 5 bases and J by 1 base, with 14 bases between. Germline V gene sequence: CDR1 SQVTM, CDR2 ANQGSEA. The CDR3 has 14 residues. The CDR3 coding sequence is TGCAGCGTTCAGGGGAGGGTACGCCAAGAGACCCAGTACTTC. This codes for CSVQGRVRQETQYF.

Ten or more counts support this clonotype. The CDR3 loop is CASSLPQPGERNTEAFF. For the CDR3, the DNA is TGCGCCAGCAGCTTACCGCAACCGGGGGAGAGAAACACTGAAGCTTTCTTT. The chain recombines TRBV5-1 with TRBJ1-1, with a weak D call TRBD1 (5 bases). CDR1 and CDR2 from the germline V gene are SGHRS and YFSETQ. The CDR3 totals 17 residues. V was cut by 2 bases and J by 2 bases, with 19 bases left in between.